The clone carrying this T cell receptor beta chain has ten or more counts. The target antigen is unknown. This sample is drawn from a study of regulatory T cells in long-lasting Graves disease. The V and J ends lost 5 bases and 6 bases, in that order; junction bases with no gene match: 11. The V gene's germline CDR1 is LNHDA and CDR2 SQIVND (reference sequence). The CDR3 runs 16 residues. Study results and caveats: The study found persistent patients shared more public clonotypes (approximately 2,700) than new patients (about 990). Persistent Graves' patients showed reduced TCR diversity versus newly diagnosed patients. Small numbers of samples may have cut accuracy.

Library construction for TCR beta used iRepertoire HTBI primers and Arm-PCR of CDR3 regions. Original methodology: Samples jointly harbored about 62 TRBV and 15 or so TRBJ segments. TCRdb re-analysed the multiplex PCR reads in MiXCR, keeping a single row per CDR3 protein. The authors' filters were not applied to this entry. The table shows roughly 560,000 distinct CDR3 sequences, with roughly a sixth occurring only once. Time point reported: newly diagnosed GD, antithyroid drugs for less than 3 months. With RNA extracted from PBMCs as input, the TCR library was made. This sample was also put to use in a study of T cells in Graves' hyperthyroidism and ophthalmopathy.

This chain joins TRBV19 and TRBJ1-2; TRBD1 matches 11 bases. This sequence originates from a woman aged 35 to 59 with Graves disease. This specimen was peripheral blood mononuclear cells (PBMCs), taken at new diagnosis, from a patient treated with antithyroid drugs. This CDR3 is CASSSLPGQGVDGYTF. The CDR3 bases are TGTGCCAGTAGTTCTCTCCCGGGACAGGGGGTTGATGGCTACACCTTC.